This T cell receptor (beta chain) was obtained from a study of blood T cell repertoires in COVID-19. Overall study: Italy, Spain and the United States were the sources of the convalescent and acute COVID-19 samples. PBMCs, B-cell-depleted T cells, or T cells provided the cDNA or gDNA that made up the material.

The protocol was immunoSEQ multiplex PCR, while the TCRdb copy is restricted to in-frame clones and leaves out a portion. Here the sample spans 150,000 to 200,000 clones, 80% to 85% being singletons. Germline CDR1 MNHEY, CDR2 SVGAGI. CDR3 size: 15 residues. V was pared by 5 bases and J by 1 base, with 5 bases of the junction left unmatched. A Seattle source enrolled patients during active infection and followed them longitudinally. The chain links TRBV6-5 to TRBJ1-5; TRBD1 matches 7 bases. Sequenced sample: peripheral blood. The receptor was isolated from a woman aged 70-85 years with COVID-19, enrolled during active disease. The chain's CDR3 is CASSLTGVSNQPQHF. CDR3 in DNA: TGTGCCAGCAGTCTCACAGGGGTGAGCAATCAGCCCCAGCATTTT.